This TCR beta chain was obtained from a study of T cell repertoires in cytomegalovirus infection. Turning to the study itself: Shared public TCR beta signatures pointed to both CMV infection and a matching HLA type. The study's findings and limits: Dominant in the ex vivo response were TCR beta clonotypes restricted by HLA-C and specific for CMV.

TCRdb passed the reads through MiXCR, listing each CDR3 protein once. The sample holds fewer than 1,000,000 distinct CDR3 sequences, approximately 33% seen once. This clonotype was found a few times. Its target is not known. The CDR3 is made up of 16 amino acids. Germline CDR1 reads MNHEY; CDR2 reads SMNVEV (reference sequence). V was clipped by 8 bases and J by 2 bases; unmatched bases: 13. The starting material was cultured CD8+ T cells from PBMCs, obtained from culture after CMV antigen stimulation. The rearrangement joins TRBV27 to TRBJ2-3; TRBD2 matches at 7 bases. This receptor was taken from a human donor in good health (CMV status not recorded). Some clones in this sample may be carry-over from other donors' samples. The CDR3 loop reads CASPAVGGEATDTQYF. CDR3 in DNA: TGTGCCAGCCCCGCGGTGGGAGGGGAGGCCACAGATACGCAGTATTTT.